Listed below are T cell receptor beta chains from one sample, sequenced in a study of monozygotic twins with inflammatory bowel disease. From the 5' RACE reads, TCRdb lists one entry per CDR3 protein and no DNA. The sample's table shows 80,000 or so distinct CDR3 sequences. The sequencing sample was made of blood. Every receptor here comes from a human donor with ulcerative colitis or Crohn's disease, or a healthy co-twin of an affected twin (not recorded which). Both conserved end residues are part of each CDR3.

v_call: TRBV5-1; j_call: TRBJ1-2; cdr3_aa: CASSLAPDRGYGYTF
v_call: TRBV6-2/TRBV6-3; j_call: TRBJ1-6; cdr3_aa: CASRPGQSNSPLHF
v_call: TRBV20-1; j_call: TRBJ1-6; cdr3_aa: CSAFQTLGALHF
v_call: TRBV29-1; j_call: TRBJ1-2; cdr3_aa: CSVEAPGGAGGYTF
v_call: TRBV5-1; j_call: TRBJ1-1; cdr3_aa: CASSLVGQGRTNTEAFF
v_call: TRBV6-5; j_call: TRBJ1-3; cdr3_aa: CASSRGQGTTIYF
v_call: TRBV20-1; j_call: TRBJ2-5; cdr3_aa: CSADDGQETQYF
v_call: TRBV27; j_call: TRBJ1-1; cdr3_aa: CASSLRIGFNTEAFF
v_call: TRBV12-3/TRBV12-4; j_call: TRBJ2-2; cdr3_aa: CASSPPGGAETGELFF
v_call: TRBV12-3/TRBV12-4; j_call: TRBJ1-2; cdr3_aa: CASSSRTGHGYTF
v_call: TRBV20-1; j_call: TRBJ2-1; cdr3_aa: CSATKAGGMSNEQFF
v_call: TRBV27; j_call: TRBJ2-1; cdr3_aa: CASSLFGLAGGLTYNEQFF
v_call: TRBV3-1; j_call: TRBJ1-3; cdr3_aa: CASSQEGGNTIYF
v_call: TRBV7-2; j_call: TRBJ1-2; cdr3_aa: CASSPRTPDGYTF
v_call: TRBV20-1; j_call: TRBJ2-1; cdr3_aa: CSARRGGRIYNEQFF
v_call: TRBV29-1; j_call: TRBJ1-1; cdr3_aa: CSVRGLTAAEAFF
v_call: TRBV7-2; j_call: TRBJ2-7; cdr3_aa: CASSLWGGLDSAYEQYF
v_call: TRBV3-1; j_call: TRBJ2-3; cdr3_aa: CASSHKAGPLSYTQYF
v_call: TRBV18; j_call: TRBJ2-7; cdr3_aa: CASSLGQGQQYF
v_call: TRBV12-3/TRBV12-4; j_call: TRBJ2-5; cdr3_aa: CASSLKGPGTQYF
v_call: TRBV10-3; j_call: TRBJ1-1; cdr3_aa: CAISVTLGEAFF
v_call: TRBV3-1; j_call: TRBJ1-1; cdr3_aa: CASRRLGDPTYTEAFF
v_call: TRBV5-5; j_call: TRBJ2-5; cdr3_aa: CASSSLAGRETQYF
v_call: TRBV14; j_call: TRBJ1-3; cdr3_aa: CASSRHGQGASGNTIYF
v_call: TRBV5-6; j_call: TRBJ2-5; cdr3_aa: CASSLGQGRTQYF
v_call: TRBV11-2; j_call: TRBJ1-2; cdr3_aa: CASSADTSGYTF
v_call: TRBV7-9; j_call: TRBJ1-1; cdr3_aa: CASSIKGVEAFF
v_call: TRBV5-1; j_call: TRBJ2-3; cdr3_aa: CASSSRTLADTQYF
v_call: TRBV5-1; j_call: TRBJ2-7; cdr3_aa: CASSLDSRQYF
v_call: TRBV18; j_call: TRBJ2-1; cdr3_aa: CASSLQRAFNEQFF
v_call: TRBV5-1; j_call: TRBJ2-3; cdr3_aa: CASSVDNPDTQYF
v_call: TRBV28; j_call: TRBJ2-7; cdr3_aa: CASSSPADKFSYEQYF
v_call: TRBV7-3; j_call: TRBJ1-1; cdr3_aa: CASSSPIRMNTEAFF
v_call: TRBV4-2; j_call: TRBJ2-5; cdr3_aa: CASSSRQSRETQYF
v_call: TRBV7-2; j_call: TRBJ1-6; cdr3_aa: CASSPGGTLHF
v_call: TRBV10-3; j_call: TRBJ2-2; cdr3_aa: CAIRDPGELFF
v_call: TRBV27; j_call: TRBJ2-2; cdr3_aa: CASSLGQGTGGELFF
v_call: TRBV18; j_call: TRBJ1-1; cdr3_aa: CASSPTQATPEAFF
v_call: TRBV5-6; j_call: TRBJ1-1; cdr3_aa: CASIPGYSLGEAFF
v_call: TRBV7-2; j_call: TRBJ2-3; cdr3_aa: CASSASGGLTDTQYF
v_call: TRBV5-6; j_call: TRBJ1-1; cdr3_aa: CASSLDLGQLNTEAFF
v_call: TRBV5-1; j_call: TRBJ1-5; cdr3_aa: CASSLVGGNQPQHF
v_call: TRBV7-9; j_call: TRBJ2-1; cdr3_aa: CASSRGQGSLNEQFF
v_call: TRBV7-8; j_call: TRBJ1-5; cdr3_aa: CASSLGYGGPINQPQHF
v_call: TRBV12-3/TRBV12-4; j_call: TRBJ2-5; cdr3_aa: CASTRLAGEETQYF
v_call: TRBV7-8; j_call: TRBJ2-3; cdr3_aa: CASRNLGTDTQYF
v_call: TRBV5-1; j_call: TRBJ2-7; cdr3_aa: CASSLAGFDYEQYF
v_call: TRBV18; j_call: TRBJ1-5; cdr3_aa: CASSPGLSSNQPQHF
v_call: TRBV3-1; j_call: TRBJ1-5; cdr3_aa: CASSGGPGTGHIF
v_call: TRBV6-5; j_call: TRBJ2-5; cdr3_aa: CASSLAGGIQETQYF
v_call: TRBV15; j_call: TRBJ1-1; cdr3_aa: CATSGLTGGGTEAFF
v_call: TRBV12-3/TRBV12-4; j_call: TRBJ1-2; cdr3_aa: CASSFRTGVGDGYTF
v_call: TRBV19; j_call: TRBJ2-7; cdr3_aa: CASGNSGAVYEQYF
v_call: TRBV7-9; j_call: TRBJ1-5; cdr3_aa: CASSLLGQPQHF
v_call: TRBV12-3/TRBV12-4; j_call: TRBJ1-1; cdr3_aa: CASTQGFSNTEAFF